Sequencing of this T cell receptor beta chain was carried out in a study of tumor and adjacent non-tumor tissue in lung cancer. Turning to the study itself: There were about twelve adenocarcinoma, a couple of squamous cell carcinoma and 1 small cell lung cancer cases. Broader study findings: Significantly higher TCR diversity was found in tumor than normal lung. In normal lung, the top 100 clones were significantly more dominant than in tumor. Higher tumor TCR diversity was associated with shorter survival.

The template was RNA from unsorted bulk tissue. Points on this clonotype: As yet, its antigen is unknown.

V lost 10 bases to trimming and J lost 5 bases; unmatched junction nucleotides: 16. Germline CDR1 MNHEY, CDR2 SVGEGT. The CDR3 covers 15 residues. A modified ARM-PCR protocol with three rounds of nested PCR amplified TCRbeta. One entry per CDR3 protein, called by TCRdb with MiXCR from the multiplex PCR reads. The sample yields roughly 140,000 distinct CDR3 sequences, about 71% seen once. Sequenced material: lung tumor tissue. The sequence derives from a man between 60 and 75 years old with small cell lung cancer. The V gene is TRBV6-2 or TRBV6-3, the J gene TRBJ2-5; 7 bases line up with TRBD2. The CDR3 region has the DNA TGTGCCAACAGCCTGGCGGGAGTGCTAGAGGAGACCCAGTACTTC. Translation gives CANSLAGVLEETQYF.